This T cell receptor (beta chain) originates from a study of cytomegalovirus exposure and HLA in healthy donors. General study findings and limits: V segments that were indistinguishable, TRBV6-2 and TRBV6-3 among them, were omitted from analysis.

The CDR3 consists of 16 residues. V was cut by 4 bases and J by 5 bases, with 17 bases left in between. Germline CDR1 is LGHNA and CDR2 is YNFKEQ. Regarding this clone: Its antigen is currently unknown.

In the PCR, 60 Vbeta and 13 Jbeta primers were used. The data were produced by immunoSEQ multiplex PCR, yet TCRdb's version contains in-frame clones alone and is incomplete. The sample holds roughly 120,000 clones, over 60% seen once. Source material: PBMCs. The chain links TRBV4-2 to TRBJ1-4, with D unresolved. This clonotype originated in a human donor in good health. The DNA of the CDR3 is TGTGCCAGCAGCCCAGGCGTTGGCCTTAGGAATGAAAAACTGTTTTTT. It codes for CASSPGVGLRNEKLFF.